This T cell receptor (beta chain) comes out of a study of blood T cell repertoires in COVID-19. Whole-study context: From T cells, B-cell-depleted T cells, or PBMCs came the material, which was cDNA or gDNA.

The data were produced by immunoSEQ multiplex PCR, yet TCRdb's version contains in-frame clones alone and is incomplete. The sample lists 450,000 to 500,000 clones, 80% to 90% occurring once. The length of the CDR3 is 18 residues. V was clipped by 2 bases and J by 0 bases; unmatched bases: 8. CDR1 MGHRA and CDR2 YSYEKL come from the germline V gene. This clone was detected once. The receptor was derived from a human donor in a cohort sampled during active COVID-19. The J gene is TRBJ1-3, the V gene TRBV4-1; 9 bases are a match to TRBD1. Sequencing was performed on peripheral blood. The CDR3, as DNA: TGCGCCAGCAGCCAACCCCCCGGACAGGGGACCTCTGGAAACACCATATATTTT. This encodes CASSQPPGQGTSGNTIYF.